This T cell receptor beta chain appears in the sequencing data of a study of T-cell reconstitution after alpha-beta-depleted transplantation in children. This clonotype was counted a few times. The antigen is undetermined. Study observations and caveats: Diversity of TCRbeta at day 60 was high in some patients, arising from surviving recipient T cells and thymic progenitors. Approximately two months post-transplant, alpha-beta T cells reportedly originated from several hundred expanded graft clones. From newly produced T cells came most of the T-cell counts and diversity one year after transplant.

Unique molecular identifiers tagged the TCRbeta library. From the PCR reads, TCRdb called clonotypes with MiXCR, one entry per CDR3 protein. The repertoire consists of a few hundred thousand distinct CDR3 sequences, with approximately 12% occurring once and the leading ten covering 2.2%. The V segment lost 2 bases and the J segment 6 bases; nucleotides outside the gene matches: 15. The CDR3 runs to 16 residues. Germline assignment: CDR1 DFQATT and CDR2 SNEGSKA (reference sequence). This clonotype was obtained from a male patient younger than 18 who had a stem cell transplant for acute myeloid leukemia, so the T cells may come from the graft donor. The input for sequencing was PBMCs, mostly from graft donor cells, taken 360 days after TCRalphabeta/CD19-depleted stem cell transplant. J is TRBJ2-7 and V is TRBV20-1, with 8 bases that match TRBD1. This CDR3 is CSARLFRKPGGREQYF. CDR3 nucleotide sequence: TGCAGTGCTAGACTTTTCCGGAAGCCAGGGGGCCGCGAGCAGTACTTC.